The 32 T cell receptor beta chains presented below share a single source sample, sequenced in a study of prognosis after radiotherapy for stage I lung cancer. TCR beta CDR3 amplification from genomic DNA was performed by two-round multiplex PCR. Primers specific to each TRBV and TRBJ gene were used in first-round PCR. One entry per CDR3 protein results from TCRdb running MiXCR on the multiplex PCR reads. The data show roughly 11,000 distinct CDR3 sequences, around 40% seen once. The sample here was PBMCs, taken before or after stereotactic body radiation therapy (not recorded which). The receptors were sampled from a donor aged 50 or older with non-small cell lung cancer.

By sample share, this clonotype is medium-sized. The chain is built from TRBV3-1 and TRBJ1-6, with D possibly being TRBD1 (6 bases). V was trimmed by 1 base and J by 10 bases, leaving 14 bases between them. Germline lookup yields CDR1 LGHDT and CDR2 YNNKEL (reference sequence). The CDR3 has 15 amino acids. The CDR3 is CASSQVAGVGSPLHF. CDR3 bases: TGTGCCAGCAGCCAAGTGGCAGGGGTTGGCTCACCCCTCCACTTT.

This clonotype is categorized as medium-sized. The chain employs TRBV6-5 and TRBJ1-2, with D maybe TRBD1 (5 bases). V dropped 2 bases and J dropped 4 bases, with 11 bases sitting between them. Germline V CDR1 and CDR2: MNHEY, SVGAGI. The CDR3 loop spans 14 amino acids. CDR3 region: CASSYARTSYGYTF. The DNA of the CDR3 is TGTGCCAGCAGTTACGCAAGGACAAGCTATGGCTACACCTTC.

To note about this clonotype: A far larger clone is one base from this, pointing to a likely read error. The CDR3 here is CAGSDPDRSHEQFF. The CDR3 DNA follows: TGTGCCGGCAGCGATCCGGACAGGTCTCATGAGCAGTTCTTC. The chain is built from TRBV7-9 and TRBJ2-1, with 7 bases lining up with TRBD1. The germline CDR1 and CDR2 sequences are SEHNR and FQNEAQ (reference sequence). This CDR3 is 14 amino acids long.

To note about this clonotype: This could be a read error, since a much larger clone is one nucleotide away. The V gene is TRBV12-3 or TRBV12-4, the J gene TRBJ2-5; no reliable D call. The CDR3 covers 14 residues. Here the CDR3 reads CASSLDGLQETQCF. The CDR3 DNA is TGTGCCAGCAGTTTGGACGGCCTTCAAGAGACCCAGTGCTTC.

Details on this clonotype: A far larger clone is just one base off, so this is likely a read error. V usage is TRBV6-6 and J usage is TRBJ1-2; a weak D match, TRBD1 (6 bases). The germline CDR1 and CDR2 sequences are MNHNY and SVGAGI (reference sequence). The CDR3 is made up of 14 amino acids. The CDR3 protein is CVSSSAGQTYGYTF. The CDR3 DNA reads TGTGTCAGCAGTTCCGCAGGACAGACCTATGGCTACACCTTC.

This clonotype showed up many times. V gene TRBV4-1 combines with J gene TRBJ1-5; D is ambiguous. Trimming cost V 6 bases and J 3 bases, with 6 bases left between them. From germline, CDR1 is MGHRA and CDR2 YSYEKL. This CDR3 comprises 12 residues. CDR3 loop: CASSYDNQPQHF. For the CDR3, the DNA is TGCGCCAGCAGTTACGACAATCAGCCCCAGCATTTT.

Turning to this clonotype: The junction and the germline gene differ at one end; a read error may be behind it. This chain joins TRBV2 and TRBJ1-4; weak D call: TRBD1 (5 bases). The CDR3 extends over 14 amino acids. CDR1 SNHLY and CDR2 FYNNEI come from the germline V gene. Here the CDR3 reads CVSREGPQNEKLFF. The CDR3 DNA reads TGTGTCAGCAGGGAGGGACCTCAAAATGAAAAACTGTTTTTT.

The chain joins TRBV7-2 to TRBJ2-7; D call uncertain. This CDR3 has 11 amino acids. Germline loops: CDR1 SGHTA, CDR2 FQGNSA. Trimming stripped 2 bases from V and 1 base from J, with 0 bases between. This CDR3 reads CASSLSYEQYF. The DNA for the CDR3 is TGTGCCAGCAGCTTATCCTACGAGCAGTACTTC.

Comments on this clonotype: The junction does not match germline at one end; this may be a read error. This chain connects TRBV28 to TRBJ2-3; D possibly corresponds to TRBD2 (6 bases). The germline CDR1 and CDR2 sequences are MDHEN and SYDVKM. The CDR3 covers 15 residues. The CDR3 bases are TGTGCCAGCACTAGAGTCGAAACTAGCACAGATACGAAGTATTTT. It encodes CASTRVETSTDTKYF.

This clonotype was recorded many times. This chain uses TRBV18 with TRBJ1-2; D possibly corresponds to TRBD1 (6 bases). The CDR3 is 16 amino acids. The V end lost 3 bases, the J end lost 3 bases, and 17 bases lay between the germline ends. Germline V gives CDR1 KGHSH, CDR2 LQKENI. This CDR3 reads CASSPANRAWDYGYTF. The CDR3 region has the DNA TGTGCCAGCTCACCTGCGAACAGGGCATGGGACTATGGCTACACCTTC.

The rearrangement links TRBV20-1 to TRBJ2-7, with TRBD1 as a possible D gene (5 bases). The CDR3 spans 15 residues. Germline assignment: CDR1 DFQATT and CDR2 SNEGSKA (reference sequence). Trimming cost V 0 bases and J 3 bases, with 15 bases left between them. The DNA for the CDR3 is TGCAGTGCTAGAGATGCAGGGCTCTACCTCTACGAGCAGTACTTC. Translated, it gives CSARDAGLYLYEQYF.

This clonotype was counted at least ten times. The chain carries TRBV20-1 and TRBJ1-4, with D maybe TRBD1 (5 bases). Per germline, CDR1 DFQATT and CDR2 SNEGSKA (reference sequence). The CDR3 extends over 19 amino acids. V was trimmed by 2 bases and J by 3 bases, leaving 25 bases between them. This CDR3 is CSARIRPGPDGGPNEKLFF. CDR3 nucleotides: TGCAGTGCTAGAATAAGACCGGGACCCGACGGAGGCCCTAATGAAAAACTGTTTTTT.

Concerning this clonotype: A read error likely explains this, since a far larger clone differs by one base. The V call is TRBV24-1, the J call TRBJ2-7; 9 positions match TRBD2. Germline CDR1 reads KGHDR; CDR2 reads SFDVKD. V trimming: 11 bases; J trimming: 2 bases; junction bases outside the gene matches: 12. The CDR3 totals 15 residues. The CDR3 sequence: CARSLELAGTYEQYF. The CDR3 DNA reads TGTGCCAGAAGTTTAGAACTAGCGGGTACCTACGAGCAGTACTTC.

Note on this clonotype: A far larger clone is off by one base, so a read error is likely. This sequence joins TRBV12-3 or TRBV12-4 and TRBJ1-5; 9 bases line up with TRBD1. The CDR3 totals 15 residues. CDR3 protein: CASRGTGFVGQSQHF. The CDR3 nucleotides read TGTGCCAGCAGGGGGACAGGGTTCGTGGGTCAGTCCCAGCATTTT.

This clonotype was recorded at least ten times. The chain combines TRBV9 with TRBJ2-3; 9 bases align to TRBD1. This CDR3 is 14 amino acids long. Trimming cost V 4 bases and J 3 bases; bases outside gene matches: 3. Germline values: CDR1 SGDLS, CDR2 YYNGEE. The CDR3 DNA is TGTGCCAGCAGCCCAGGACAGGGGACAGATACGCAGTATTTT. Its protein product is CASSPGQGTDTQYF.

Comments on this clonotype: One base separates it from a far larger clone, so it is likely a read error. The CDR3 region has the DNA TGTGCCAGCAGTGACCGGCAAGAGACCAAGTACTTC. As protein: CASSDRQETKYF. This sequence joins TRBV6-1 and TRBJ2-5; D uncertain. The CDR3 sequence is 12 residues long. CDR1 MNHNS and CDR2 SASEGT come from the germline V gene.

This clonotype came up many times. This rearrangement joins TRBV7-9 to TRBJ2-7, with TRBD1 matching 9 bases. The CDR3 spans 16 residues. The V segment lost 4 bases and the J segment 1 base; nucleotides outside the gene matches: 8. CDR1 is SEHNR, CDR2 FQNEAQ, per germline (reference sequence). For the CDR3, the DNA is TGTGCCAGCAGCTCACGACCCGGACAGGGGTCCTACGAGCAGTACTTC. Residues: CASSSRPGQGSYEQYF.

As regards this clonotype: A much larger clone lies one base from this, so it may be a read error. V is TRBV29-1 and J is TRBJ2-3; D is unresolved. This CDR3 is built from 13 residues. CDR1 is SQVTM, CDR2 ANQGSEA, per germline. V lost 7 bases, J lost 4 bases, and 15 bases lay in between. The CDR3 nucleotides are TGCAGCGGCCAACCTTTATCTGCAGATACGCAGTATTTT. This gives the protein CSGQPLSADTQYF.

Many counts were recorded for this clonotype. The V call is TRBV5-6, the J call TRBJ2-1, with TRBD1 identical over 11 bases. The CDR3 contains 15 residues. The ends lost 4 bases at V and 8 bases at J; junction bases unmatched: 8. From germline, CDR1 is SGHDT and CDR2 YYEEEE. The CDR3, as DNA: TGTGCCAGCAGCAAAGTGGACAGGGGGCTTGATGAGCAGTTCTTC. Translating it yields CASSKVDRGLDEQFF.

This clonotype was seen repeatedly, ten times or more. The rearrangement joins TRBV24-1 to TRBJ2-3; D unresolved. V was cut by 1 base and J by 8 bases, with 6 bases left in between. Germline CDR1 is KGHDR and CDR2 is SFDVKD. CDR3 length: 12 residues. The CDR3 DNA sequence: TGTGCCACCAGTGATTTTTCAGCTACGCAGTATTTT. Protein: CATSDFSATQYF.

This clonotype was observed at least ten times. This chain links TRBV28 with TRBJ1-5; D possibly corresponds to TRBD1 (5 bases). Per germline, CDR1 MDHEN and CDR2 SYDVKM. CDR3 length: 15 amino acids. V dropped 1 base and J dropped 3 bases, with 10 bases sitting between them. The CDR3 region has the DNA TGTGCCAGCAGTTTATATCAGGGCTACAATCAGCCCCAGCATTTT. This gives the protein CASSLYQGYNQPQHF.

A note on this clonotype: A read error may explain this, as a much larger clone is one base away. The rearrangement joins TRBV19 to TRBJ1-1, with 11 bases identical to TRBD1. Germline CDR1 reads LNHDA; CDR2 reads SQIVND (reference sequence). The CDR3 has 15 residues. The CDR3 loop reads CPSSLRTGGAAEAFF. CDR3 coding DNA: TGTCCCAGTAGTCTCCGGACAGGGGGCGCGGCTGAAGCTTTCTTT.

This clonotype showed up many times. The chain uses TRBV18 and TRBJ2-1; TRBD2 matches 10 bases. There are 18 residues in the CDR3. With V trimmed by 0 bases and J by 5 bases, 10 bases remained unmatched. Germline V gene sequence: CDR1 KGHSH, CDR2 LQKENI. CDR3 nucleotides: TGTGCCAGCTCACCACCAGAACAGACTAGCGGGTACCACAATGAGCAGTTCTTC. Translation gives CASSPPEQTSGYHNEQFF.

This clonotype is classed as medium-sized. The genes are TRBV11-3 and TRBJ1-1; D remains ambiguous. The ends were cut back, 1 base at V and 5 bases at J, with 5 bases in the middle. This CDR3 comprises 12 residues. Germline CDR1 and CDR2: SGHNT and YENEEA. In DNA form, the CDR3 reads TGTGCCAGCAGCTTAGTTGGGACTGAAGCTTTCTTT. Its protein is CASSLVGTEAFF.

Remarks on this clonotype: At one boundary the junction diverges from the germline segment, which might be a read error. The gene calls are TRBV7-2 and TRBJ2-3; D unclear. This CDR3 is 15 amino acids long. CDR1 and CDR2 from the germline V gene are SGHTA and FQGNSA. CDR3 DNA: TGTGCCAGCAGTTTAGGCGGACGTGGCACAGATGCGCAGTATTTT. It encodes CASSLGGRGTDAQYF.

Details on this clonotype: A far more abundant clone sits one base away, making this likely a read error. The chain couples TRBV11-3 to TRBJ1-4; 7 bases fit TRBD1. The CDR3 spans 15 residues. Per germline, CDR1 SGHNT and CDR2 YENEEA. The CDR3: CASSPTGRTSEKMFF. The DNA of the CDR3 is TGTGCCAGCAGCCCGACAGGGCGGACCTCTGAAAAAATGTTTTTT.

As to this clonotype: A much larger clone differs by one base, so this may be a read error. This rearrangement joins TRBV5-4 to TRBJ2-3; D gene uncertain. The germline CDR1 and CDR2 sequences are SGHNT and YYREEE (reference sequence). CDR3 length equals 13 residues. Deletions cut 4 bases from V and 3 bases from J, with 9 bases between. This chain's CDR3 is CASSPHGTDTQYF. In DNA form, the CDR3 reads TGTGCCAGCAGCCCTCATGGGACAGATACGCAGTATTTT.

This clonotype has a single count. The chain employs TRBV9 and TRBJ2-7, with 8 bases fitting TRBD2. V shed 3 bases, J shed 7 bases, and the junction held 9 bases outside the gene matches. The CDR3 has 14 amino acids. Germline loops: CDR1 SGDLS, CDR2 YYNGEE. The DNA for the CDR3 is TGTGCCAGCAGCGCAAGCGGGAGAACTGGTGAGCAGTACTTC. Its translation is CASSASGRTGEQYF.

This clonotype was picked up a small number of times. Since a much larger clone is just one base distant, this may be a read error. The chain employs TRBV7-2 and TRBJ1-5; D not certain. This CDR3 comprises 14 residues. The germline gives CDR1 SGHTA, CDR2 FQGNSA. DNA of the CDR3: TGTGCCGGCAGCTTGTTTGTGGGGTTTCAGCCCCAGCATTTT. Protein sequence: CAGSLFVGFQPQHF.

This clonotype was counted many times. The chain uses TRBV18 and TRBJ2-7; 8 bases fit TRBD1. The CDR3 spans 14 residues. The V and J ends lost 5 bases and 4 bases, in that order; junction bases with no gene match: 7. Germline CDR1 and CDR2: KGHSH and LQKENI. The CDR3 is CASSTRTGSYEQYF. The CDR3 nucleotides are TGTGCCAGCTCAACGCGGACAGGGAGTTACGAGCAGTACTTC. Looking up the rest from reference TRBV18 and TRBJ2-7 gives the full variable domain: NAGVMQNPRHLVRRRGQEARLRCSPMKGHSHVYWYRQLPEEGLKFMVYLQKENIIDESGMPKERFSAEFPKEGPSILRIQQVVRGDSAAYFCASSTRTGSYEQYFGPGTRLTVT.

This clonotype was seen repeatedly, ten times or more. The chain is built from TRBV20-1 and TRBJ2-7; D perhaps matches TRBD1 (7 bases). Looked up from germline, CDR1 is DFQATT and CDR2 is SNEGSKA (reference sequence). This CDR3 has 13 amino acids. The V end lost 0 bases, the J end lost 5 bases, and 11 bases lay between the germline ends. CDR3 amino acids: CSARDGRGDEQYF. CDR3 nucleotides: TGCAGTGCTAGAGATGGCAGGGGGGACGAGCAGTACTTC.

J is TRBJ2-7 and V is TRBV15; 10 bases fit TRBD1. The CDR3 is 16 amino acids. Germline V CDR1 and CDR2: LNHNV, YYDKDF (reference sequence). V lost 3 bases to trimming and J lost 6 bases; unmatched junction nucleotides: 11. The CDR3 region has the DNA TGTGCCACCAGCAGGGGTCGGGGGACAGGGGCCCTCGAGCAGTACTTC. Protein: CATSRGRGTGALEQYF.